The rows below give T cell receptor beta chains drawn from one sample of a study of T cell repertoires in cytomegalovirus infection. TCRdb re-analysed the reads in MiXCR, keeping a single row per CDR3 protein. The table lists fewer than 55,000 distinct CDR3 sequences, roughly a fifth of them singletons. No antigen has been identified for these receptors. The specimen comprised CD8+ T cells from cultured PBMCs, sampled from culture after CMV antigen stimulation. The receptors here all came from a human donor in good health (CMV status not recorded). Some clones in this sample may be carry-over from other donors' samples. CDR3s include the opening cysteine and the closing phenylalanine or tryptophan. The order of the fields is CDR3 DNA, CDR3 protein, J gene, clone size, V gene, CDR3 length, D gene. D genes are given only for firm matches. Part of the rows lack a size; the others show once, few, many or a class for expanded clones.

CDR3nt: TGTGCCAGCACTTCGTTCGTCAGCTCCTATAATTCACCCCTCCACTTT; CDR3aa: CASTSFVSSYNSPLHF; j_gene: TRBJ1-6; abundance: .; v_gene: TRBV12-3/TRBV12-4; len: 16; d_gene: .
CDR3nt: TGCGCCAGCAGCCTTAGAGACAGTAACGATCAGCCCCAGCATTTT; CDR3aa: CASSLRDSNDQPQHF; j_gene: TRBJ1-5; abundance: few; v_gene: TRBV4-3; len: 15; d_gene: .
CDR3nt: TGTGCCAGCAGCTTAGTCCGGGACAGGGGAACTGAAGCTTTCTTT; CDR3aa: CASSLVRDRGTEAFF; j_gene: TRBJ1-1; abundance: .; v_gene: TRBV7-6; len: 15; d_gene: TRBD1
CDR3nt: TGTGCCAGCAGCTCGGCCCGGGACAGGTTCCACGAGACCCAGTACTTC; CDR3aa: CASSSARDRFHETQYF; j_gene: TRBJ2-5; abundance: .; v_gene: TRBV7-9; len: 16; d_gene: TRBD1
CDR3nt: TGTGCCAGCTCCGGACAGGGGAACACTGAAGCTTTCTTT; CDR3aa: CASSGQGNTEAFF; j_gene: TRBJ1-1; abundance: .; v_gene: TRBV7-9; len: 13; d_gene: TRBD1
CDR3nt: TGTGCCAGCAGCTTAGTCGAGGGGACACCCATGAACACTGAAGCTTTCTTT; CDR3aa: CASSLVEGTPMNTEAFF; j_gene: TRBJ1-1; abundance: few; v_gene: TRBV7-8; len: 17; d_gene: .
CDR3nt: TGTGCCAGCAGCAGCCCAGGGGCTGGAAATTCACCCCTCCACTTT; CDR3aa: CASSSPGAGNSPLHF; j_gene: TRBJ1-6; abundance: few; v_gene: TRBV7-6; len: 15; d_gene: .
CDR3nt: TGTGCCAGTAGTATACCGACAGGGACCATCTATGGCTACACCTTC; CDR3aa: CASSIPTGTIYGYTF; j_gene: TRBJ1-2; abundance: few; v_gene: TRBV19; len: 15; d_gene: TRBD1
CDR3nt: TGCAGTGCTAGAGACCCCTACGAGCAGTACTTC; CDR3aa: CSARDPYEQYF; j_gene: TRBJ2-7; abundance: .; v_gene: TRBV20-1; len: 11; d_gene: .
CDR3nt: TGTGCCAGCAGCTTAGAATCTGGGCAGGGAGGCCGTGGCTACACCTTC; CDR3aa: CASSLESGQGGRGYTF; j_gene: TRBJ1-2; abundance: .; v_gene: TRBV7-6; len: 16; d_gene: .
CDR3nt: TGTGCCAGCAGCTTTGGAAGCGACTCGAGCTCCTACGAGCAGTACTTC; CDR3aa: CASSFGSDSSSYEQYF; j_gene: TRBJ2-7; abundance: few; v_gene: TRBV7-2; len: 16; d_gene: .
CDR3nt: TGTGCCAGCAGACGAGACAGGGTTATGACCGGGGAGCTGTTTTTT; CDR3aa: CASRRDRVMTGELFF; j_gene: TRBJ2-2; abundance: few; v_gene: TRBV11-2; len: 15; d_gene: TRBD1
CDR3nt: TGTGCCAGCAGCTTGAGGGGGGATAGCACAGATACGCAGTATTTT; CDR3aa: CASSLRGDSTDTQYF; j_gene: TRBJ2-3; abundance: .; v_gene: TRBV7-2; len: 15; d_gene: .
CDR3nt: TGTGCCAGCAGCCCCCACAGCCTTCCCCAACAATACAATGAGCAGTTCTTC; CDR3aa: CASSPHSLPQQYNEQFF; j_gene: TRBJ2-1; abundance: .; v_gene: TRBV7-9; len: 17; d_gene: .
CDR3nt: TGTGCTAGTGGTTTGGTAAGACAGGGGTATAGCAATCAGCCCCAGCATTTT; CDR3aa: CASGLVRQGYSNQPQHF; j_gene: TRBJ1-5; abundance: .; v_gene: TRBV12-5; len: 17; d_gene: TRBD1
CDR3nt: TGTGCCAGCAGTTACATACACAGGGGGCCGATGAACACTGAAGCTTTCTTT; CDR3aa: CASSYIHRGPMNTEAFF; j_gene: TRBJ1-1; abundance: few; v_gene: TRBV6-5; len: 17; d_gene: TRBD1
CDR3nt: TGTGCCAGCAGCCAAGAGCTCCACAAACACTTC; CDR3aa: CASSQELHKHF; j_gene: TRBJ1-2; abundance: .; v_gene: TRBV14; len: 11; d_gene: .
CDR3nt: TGTGCCAGCAGCTTAGCGGACGGGAATCAGCCCCAGCATTTT; CDR3aa: CASSLADGNQPQHF; j_gene: TRBJ1-5; abundance: few; v_gene: TRBV7-8; len: 14; d_gene: .
CDR3nt: TGTGCCAGCAGCTTAGACGGATACACAGATACGCAGTATTTT; CDR3aa: CASSLDGYTDTQYF; j_gene: TRBJ2-3; abundance: few; v_gene: TRBV7-2; len: 14; d_gene: .
CDR3nt: TGTGCCAGCAGCTTCGGGGGGACGGGGGCCTACGAGCAGTACTTC; CDR3aa: CASSFGGTGAYEQYF; j_gene: TRBJ2-7; abundance: many; v_gene: TRBV7-2; len: 15; d_gene: TRBD2
CDR3nt: TGTGCCAGCAGTGAAGCGCTATTATTCCGGACAGGTATACGGTGGGGTGAGCAGTTCTTC; CDR3aa: CASSEALLFRTGIRWGEQFF; j_gene: TRBJ2-1; abundance: .; v_gene: TRBV6-1; len: 20; d_gene: TRBD1
CDR3nt: TGTGCCAGCAGCCGTATACAGGACAGCAATCAGCCCCAGCATTTT; CDR3aa: CASSRIQDSNQPQHF; j_gene: TRBJ1-5; abundance: few; v_gene: TRBV28; len: 15; d_gene: .
CDR3nt: TGTGCCAGCAGCTTATCTGCTACCCCTCATAGAAATGAGCAGTTCTTC; CDR3aa: CASSLSATPHRNEQFF; j_gene: TRBJ2-1; abundance: .; v_gene: TRBV7-9; len: 16; d_gene: .
CDR3nt: TGTGCCACCAGCCCGGGGCGAGAGACTGAAGCTTTCTTT; CDR3aa: CATSPGRETEAFF; j_gene: TRBJ1-1; abundance: .; v_gene: TRBV15; len: 13; d_gene: .
CDR3nt: TGCGCCAGCAGCCAGGGACAGCCAAGGGAGCAGTACTTC; CDR3aa: CASSQGQPREQYF; j_gene: TRBJ2-7; abundance: .; v_gene: TRBV4-1; len: 13; d_gene: TRBD1
CDR3nt: TGTGCCAGCAGCTTAGCGGGGACAGCTAATTCACCCCTCCACTTT; CDR3aa: CASSLAGTANSPLHF; j_gene: TRBJ1-6; abundance: .; v_gene: TRBV7-2; len: 15; d_gene: TRBD1
CDR3nt: TGTGCCAGTAGTATAGACCGGGACAGCTCCTACGAGCAGTACTTC; CDR3aa: CASSIDRDSSYEQYF; j_gene: TRBJ2-7; abundance: few; v_gene: TRBV19; len: 15; d_gene: TRBD1
CDR3nt: TGTGCCAGCAGCCCGACAGGGGGCCTAACCTACAATGAGCAGTTCTTC; CDR3aa: CASSPTGGLTYNEQFF; j_gene: TRBJ2-1; abundance: .; v_gene: TRBV5-6; len: 16; d_gene: TRBD1
CDR3nt: TGTGCCAGCAGTCCCCTTGCGGGGGGGCTTACAGATACGCAGTATTTT; CDR3aa: CASSPLAGGLTDTQYF; j_gene: TRBJ2-3; abundance: .; v_gene: TRBV6-6; len: 16; d_gene: TRBD2
CDR3nt: TGTGCCAGCAGTTCGGGACTAGCGGGGGGTGCCCCTACAGATACGCAGTATTTT; CDR3aa: CASSSGLAGGAPTDTQYF; j_gene: TRBJ2-3; abundance: few; v_gene: TRBV6-2/TRBV6-3; len: 18; d_gene: TRBD2
CDR3nt: TGTGCCAGCCACGGGGGGCCGGGGACTGAAGCTTTCTTT; CDR3aa: CASHGGPGTEAFF; j_gene: TRBJ1-1; abundance: few; v_gene: TRBV7-6; len: 13; d_gene: .
CDR3nt: TGTGCCAGCAGCTCCCGGACAGGGAATACCGGGGAGCTGTTTTTT; CDR3aa: CASSSRTGNTGELFF; j_gene: TRBJ2-2; abundance: many; v_gene: TRBV7-2; len: 15; d_gene: TRBD1
CDR3nt: TGTGCCAGCAGTTTCGGCCCGGCAGAGACCCAGTACTTC; CDR3aa: CASSFGPAETQYF; j_gene: TRBJ2-5; abundance: few; v_gene: TRBV12-3/TRBV12-4; len: 13; d_gene: .
CDR3nt: TGTGCCAGCAGTTACTCCCGGGAGTTGTTCTTT; CDR3aa: CASSYSRELFF; j_gene: TRBJ1-1; abundance: .; v_gene: TRBV6-5; len: 11; d_gene: .
CDR3nt: TGTGCCAGCAGCTTACTCAGAGGTCATAACACCGGGGAGCTGTTTTTT; CDR3aa: CASSLLRGHNTGELFF; j_gene: TRBJ2-2; abundance: .; v_gene: TRBV11-2; len: 16; d_gene: .
CDR3nt: TGTGCCAGCAGCATCTGGACAGGGAATGAAGCTTTCTTT; CDR3aa: CASSIWTGNEAFF; j_gene: TRBJ1-1; abundance: many; v_gene: TRBV7-2; len: 13; d_gene: TRBD1
CDR3nt: TGTGCCAGCAGCCCTTTCCAAAGCTCTGGAAACACCATATATTTT; CDR3aa: CASSPFQSSGNTIYF; j_gene: TRBJ1-3; abundance: .; v_gene: TRBV14; len: 15; d_gene: .
CDR3nt: TGTGCCAGCGGTTACGGGGGACATAGCAATCAGCCCCAGCATTTT; CDR3aa: CASGYGGHSNQPQHF; j_gene: TRBJ1-5; abundance: .; v_gene: TRBV27; len: 15; d_gene: .
CDR3nt: TGTGCCAGCAGCTTAGCCAGTCCCGGGGAGCTGTTTTTT; CDR3aa: CASSLASPGELFF; j_gene: TRBJ2-2; abundance: few; v_gene: TRBV7-2; len: 13; d_gene: .
CDR3nt: TGTGCCAGCAGCTTACGGTCAGAGTTTTCCTATGGCTACACCTTC; CDR3aa: CASSLRSEFSYGYTF; j_gene: TRBJ1-2; abundance: .; v_gene: TRBV7-2; len: 15; d_gene: .
CDR3nt: TGTGCCAGGGCACGGGACAGGACCCTGACCTACAGGGCCGGGGAGCTGTTTTTT; CDR3aa: CARARDRTLTYRAGELFF; j_gene: TRBJ2-2; abundance: .; v_gene: TRBV19; len: 18; d_gene: TRBD1
CDR3nt: TGTGCCAGCAGCACCAGAGCGGGACTAAAGTTCAATGAGCAGTTCTTC; CDR3aa: CASSTRAGLKFNEQFF; j_gene: TRBJ2-1; abundance: .; v_gene: TRBV7-6; len: 16; d_gene: TRBD2
CDR3nt: TGCGCCAGCAGCCAAGCGAGCAGGGGCGGCGAGCAGTACTTC; CDR3aa: CASSQASRGGEQYF; j_gene: TRBJ2-7; abundance: few; v_gene: TRBV4-3; len: 14; d_gene: .
CDR3nt: TGTGCCAGCAGCTCGGGACAGAGCACAGATACGCAGTATTTT; CDR3aa: CASSSGQSTDTQYF; j_gene: TRBJ2-3; abundance: few; v_gene: TRBV7-9; len: 14; d_gene: TRBD1
CDR3nt: TGTGCCAGCAGTGAAGGCTACCGGGGAGGCAATGAGCAGTTCTTC; CDR3aa: CASSEGYRGGNEQFF; j_gene: TRBJ2-1; abundance: .; v_gene: TRBV2; len: 15; d_gene: .